Below are 31 T cell receptor beta chains sequenced from a single sample in a study of graft-versus-host responses after intestinal transplantation. Measured with immunoSEQ multiplex PCR; TCRdb has only the in-frame clones, and not every one. The sample shows about 89,000 clones, 92% of them seen only once. These receptors lack a known antigen. Sequenced here: unstimulated CD4+ T cells sorted from spleen or lymph node cells, sampled before intestinal transplant. Receptors originate from a human donor who received an intestinal transplant.

The V and J genes are TRBV9 and TRBJ2-7; TRBD2 matches 10 bases. The J segment lost 2 bases and the V segment lost 2 bases, leaving 4 bases of the junction unmatched. The CDR3 sequence is 15 residues long. The germline gives CDR1 SGDLS, CDR2 YYNGEE. CDR3 in DNA: TGTGCCAGCAGCGTGTTAGCGGGAGGAGCCTACGAGCAGTACTTC. Its protein is CASSVLAGGAYEQYF.

The chain combines TRBV7-9 with TRBJ2-3; 10 nucleotides align to TRBD2. V lost 5 bases to trimming and J lost 0 bases; unmatched junction nucleotides: 11. The CDR3 runs 18 residues. Germline V gene data show CDR1 as SEHNR and CDR2 as FQNEAQ (reference sequence). The chain's CDR3 is CASSQGLAADPSTDTQYF. For the CDR3, the DNA is TGTGCCAGCAGCCAAGGACTAGCGGCAGATCCTAGCACAGATACGCAGTATTTT.

The chain links TRBV19 to TRBJ2-1, with 13 nucleotides matching TRBD2. J lost 1 base, V lost 6 bases, and 15 bases had no gene match. Germline assignment: CDR1 LNHDA and CDR2 SQIVND (reference sequence). The CDR3 is 20 residues long. In DNA, the CDR3 is TGTGCCAGTAGCCCCCCCACTAGCGGGAGGGCCTTTGTATCCTACAATGAGCAGTTCTTC. Its protein product is CASSPPTSGRAFVSYNEQFF.

The gene calls are TRBV27 and TRBJ2-4; 8 positions match TRBD2. The germline V gene has CDR1 MNHEY and CDR2 SMNVEV (reference sequence). The CDR3 spans 17 residues. Germline trimming cut 0 bases from V and 9 bases from J; bases unmatched to any gene: 13. CDR3 coding DNA: TGTGCCAGCAGTTTATCAGGGGCGGGAGGAGGTTCGGGCATTCAGTACTTC. This encodes CASSLSGAGGGSGIQYF.

The chain joins TRBV18 to TRBJ2-7, with 7 bases that match TRBD1. The germline V gene has CDR1 KGHSH and CDR2 LQKENI. V dropped 2 bases and J dropped 0; count of bases not matched to a gene: 4. The CDR3 totals 15 residues. Here the CDR3 DNA reads TGTGCCAGCTCACCAGGGGGACAGCTCTCCTACGAGCAGTACTTC. Its protein is CASSPGGQLSYEQYF.

The chain combines TRBV5-1 with TRBJ2-3; maybe TRBD2 (5 bases). The CDR3 has 16 amino acids. Looked up from germline, CDR1 is SGHRS and CDR2 is YFSETQ. V lost 4 bases and J 1 base, leaving 16 bases between the germline ends. The CDR3 is CASSTRAVRGTDTQYF. CDR3 nucleotides: TGCGCCAGCAGCACCCGAGCGGTCCGGGGCACAGATACGCAGTATTTT.

V is TRBV6-1 and J is TRBJ2-3; a possible D gene is TRBD1 (5 bases). The CDR3 totals 14 residues. Germline V CDR1 and CDR2: MNHNS, SASEGT. With 8 bases removed from V and 0 bases from J, the gap between germline ends came to 12 bases. The CDR3 region is CASGAAASTDTQYF. The DNA of the CDR3 is TGTGCCAGCGGGGCGGCGGCCAGCACAGATACGCAGTATTTT.

This clone came up a few times. The chain carries TRBV10-2 and TRBJ1-5, with D tentatively TRBD1 (6 bases). CDR3 length: 13 residues. V was clipped by 5 bases and J by 4 bases, with 9 bases between them. Germline V gene data show CDR1 as WSHSY and CDR2 as SAAADI. CDR3 in DNA: TGCGCCAGCAGTCTTCAGGGGAATCAGCCCCAGCATTTT. Its protein product is CASSLQGNQPQHF.

The chain combines TRBV28 with TRBJ2-1; D is unclear. The ends were cut back, 3 bases at V and 13 bases at J, with 10 bases in the middle. The CDR3 consists of 11 residues. The V gene's germline CDR1 is MDHEN and CDR2 SYDVKM. The CDR3 loop reads CASSLVVVQFF. DNA of the CDR3: TGTGCCAGCAGTTTGGTAGTCGTCCAGTTCTTC.

This chain connects TRBV7-8 to TRBJ2-3; D is unclear. The CDR3 extends over 15 amino acids. V lost 2 bases to trimming and J lost 5 bases, with 14 bases between them. Per germline, CDR1 SGHVS and CDR2 FQNEAQ. The CDR3 DNA is TGTGCCAGCAGCTTAACGAGTAGGGTGGGAGATACGCAGTATTTT. Protein sequence: CASSLTSRVGDTQYF.

The chain's CDR3 is CASSSFLLLQTGDEQYF. As DNA, the CDR3 is TGTGCCAGCAGTTCCTTCCTCCTTTTACAAACCGGGGACGAGCAGTACTTC. J is TRBJ2-7 and V is TRBV27, with D possibly being TRBD2 (5 bases). V lost 4 bases, J lost 5 bases, and 24 bases lay in between. CDR3 length equals 17 residues. Germline-derived CDR1 and CDR2 are MNHEY and SMNVEV (reference sequence).

The V call is TRBV19, the J call TRBJ2-7; D is possibly TRBD2 (5 bases). Germline values: CDR1 LNHDA, CDR2 SQIVND (reference sequence). Trimming shortened V by 5 bases and J by 0 bases, and 20 bases separated the two germline ends. CDR3 length equals 17 residues. CDR3 nucleotides: TGTGCCAGTAGTCCCAGTAGCGCGGGCCCCGACTCCTACGAGCAGTACTTC. This sequence encodes CASSPSSAGPDSYEQYF.

The genes are TRBV29-1 and TRBJ1-1; 8 bases are shared with TRBD1. J was trimmed by 3 bases and V by 4 bases; bases with no gene match: 10. The CDR3 is 15 amino acids. Germline CDR1 is SQVTM and CDR2 is ANQGSEA. CDR3 in DNA: TGCAGCGTTGGGGACAGGAGCCGGGAGTACACTGAAGCTTTCTTT. Encoded protein: CSVGDRSREYTEAFF.

The gene calls are TRBV27 and TRBJ2-1; TRBD2 might be the D (6 bases). The germline CDR1 and CDR2 sequences are MNHEY and SMNVEV (reference sequence). Trimming took 6 bases from V and 4 from J, leaving 19 bases between them. The CDR3 spans 16 residues. CDR3 protein: CASRLEGLAYYNEQFF. For the CDR3, the DNA is TGTGCCAGCAGACTAGAAGGTCTAGCGTATTACAATGAGCAGTTCTTC.

CDR3 sequence: CASSVTGRTEAFF. The CDR3 coding sequence is TGTGCCAGCAGTGTCACAGGGAGGACTGAAGCTTTCTTT. The chain uses TRBV6-4 and TRBJ1-1; the D gene is possibly TRBD1 (6 bases). V lost 4 bases, J lost 5 bases, and 11 bases lay in between. The germline CDR1 and CDR2 sequences are MRHNA and SNTAGT. CDR3 length: 13 amino acids.

This chain links TRBV5-6 with TRBJ1-5; 7 bases line up with TRBD1. In germline, CDR1 is SGHDT, CDR2 YYEEEE. V was clipped by 2 bases and J by 15 bases; unmatched bases: 17. There are 15 residues in the CDR3. DNA for the CDR3: TGTGCCAGCAGCTTAGGGGGCGGGATTCCAATCATCGGGCATTTT. Amino acid sequence: CASSLGGGIPIIGHF.

V and J are TRBV19 and TRBJ2-5; no clear D. The assigned J gene may be wrong: the sequence end matches TRBJ2-7 better. The CDR3 totals 11 residues. The germline V gene has CDR1 LNHDA and CDR2 SQIVND (reference sequence). Here the CDR3 DNA reads TGTGCCAGTAGTCCGTCCCACGAGCAGTACTTC. This encodes CASSPSHEQYF.

This rearrangement joins TRBV6-4 to TRBJ2-1, with TRBD2 matching 7 bases. The V and J ends lost 5 bases and 7 bases, in that order; junction bases with no gene match: 5. The CDR3 has 13 amino acids. Germline V gene data show CDR1 as MRHNA and CDR2 as SNTAGT. CDR3 nucleotides: TGTGCCAGCAGTCCGGGACTAAGAAATGAGCAGTTCTTC. Translation: CASSPGLRNEQFF.

V gene TRBV29-1 combines with J gene TRBJ1-2, with TRBD1 as a possible D gene (5 bases). Germline V gene sequence: CDR1 SQVTM, CDR2 ANQGSEA. V lost 2 bases, J lost 8 bases, and 12 bases lay in between. This CDR3 region has 12 residues. The CDR3 loop reads CSVESSGGGYTF. DNA for the CDR3: TGCAGCGTTGAATCTTCGGGGGGAGGCTACACCTTC.

The J gene is TRBJ2-2, the V gene TRBV5-1; 8 bases are shared with TRBD2. The germline V gene has CDR1 SGHRS and CDR2 YFSETQ. The CDR3 length is 17 residues. V trimming: 3 bases; J trimming: 5 bases; junction bases outside the gene matches: 12. CDR3 DNA sequence: TGCGCCAGCAGCTCATTACTAGGGACTAGTCGAACCGGGGAGCTGTTTTTT. It is translated as CASSSLLGTSRTGELFF.

This sequence joins TRBV21-1 and TRBJ2-7; the table gives TRBD2 as D, unverified against the DNA. TRBV21-1 is tagged as a pseudogene. The CDR3 runs to 18 residues. In DNA, the CDR3 is TGTGCCAGCAGCAAGATAGGACTAGCGGGAGTCCCTCGAGGAGTGCAGTACTTC. Its protein is CASSKIGLAGVPRGVQYF.

The chain employs TRBV5-1 and TRBJ2-1; TRBD2 matches at 11 bases. Looked up from germline, CDR1 is SGHRS and CDR2 is YFSETQ. CDR3 length: 16 amino acids. Losses at the gene ends were 1 base for V and 7 bases for J; bases not matched to a gene: 7. CDR3 residues: CASSLLGLAEVNEQFF. The CDR3, as DNA: TGCGCCAGCAGCTTGTTGGGACTAGCGGAAGTTAATGAGCAGTTCTTC. Drawing the rest from reference TRBV5-1 and TRBJ2-1, the complete variable domain is KAGVTQTPRYLIKTRGQQVTLSCSPISGHRSVSWYQQTPGQGLQFLFEYFSETQRNKGNFPGRFSGRQFSNSRSEMNVSTLELGDSALYLCASSLLGLAEVNEQFFGPGTRLTVL.

This chain uses TRBV7-6 with TRBJ2-5, with 11 bases aligning to TRBD2. The germline gives CDR1 SGHVS, CDR2 FNYEAQ. The CDR3 totals 16 residues. After removal of 3 bases from V and 3 bases from J, the junction contained 6 bases not matched to a gene. The CDR3 loop reads CASSFLAGGGEETQYF. DNA for the CDR3: TGTGCCAGCAGCTTCCTAGCGGGAGGTGGAGAAGAGACCCAGTACTTC.

The genes are TRBV5-1 and TRBJ2-1; possibly TRBD2 for D (6 bases). The germline V gene has CDR1 SGHRS and CDR2 YFSETQ. The CDR3 loop spans 15 amino acids. With 0 bases removed from V and 6 bases from J, the gap between germline ends came to 13 bases. CDR3 amino acids: CASSLAEVGGNEQFF. The DNA of the CDR3 is TGCGCCAGCAGCTTGGCCGAGGTGGGAGGCAATGAGCAGTTCTTC. The full variable domain, its missing parts supplied by reference TRBV5-1 and TRBJ2-1, is KAGVTQTPRYLIKTRGQQVTLSCSPISGHRSVSWYQQTPGQGLQFLFEYFSETQRNKGNFPGRFSGRQFSNSRSEMNVSTLELGDSALYLCASSLAEVGGNEQFFGPGTRLTVL.

J is TRBJ2-7 and V is TRBV6-5; D remains ambiguous. The CDR3 has 13 amino acids. Germline assignment: CDR1 MNHEY and CDR2 SVGAGI. V was shortened by 5 bases and J by 2 bases, with 10 bases between the two germline ends. This CDR3 reads CASSEPPTYEQYF. The CDR3 nucleotides read TGTGCCAGCAGTGAACCCCCGACCTACGAGCAGTACTTC.

The CDR3 spells CAWTYSGSLTDTQYF. CDR3 coding DNA: TGTGCCTGGACTTACTCCGGGAGTCTCACAGATACGCAGTATTTT. The J gene is TRBJ2-3, the V gene TRBV30; a possible D gene is TRBD2 (6 bases). The CDR3 totals 15 residues. Per the germline V gene, CDR1 is GTSNPN and CDR2 is SVGIG (reference sequence). V lost 4 bases, J lost 2 bases, and 16 bases lay in between.

The chain carries TRBV7-8 and TRBJ2-1; D possibly uses TRBD1 or TRBD2 (5 bases each). Germline V CDR1 and CDR2: SGHVS, FQNEAQ. Trimming took 5 bases from V and 4 from J, leaving 15 bases between them. The CDR3 length is 15 residues. CDR3 in DNA: TGTGCCAGCAGCGCGTCCGGGACGGTATACAATGAGCAGTTCTTC. Translated, it gives CASSASGTVYNEQFF.

This chain joins TRBV4-1 and TRBJ2-3; tentatively, D is TRBD2 (5 bases). CDR3 length: 17 residues. Per the germline V gene, CDR1 is MGHRA and CDR2 is YSYEKL. V shed 0 bases and J shed 2 bases, with 15 bases lying between them. DNA for the CDR3: TGCGCCAGCAGCCAAGAAGGCGGACTCCGAGTCACAGATACGCAGTATTTT. Protein sequence: CASSQEGGLRVTDTQYF.

The chain combines TRBV5-1 with TRBJ2-3; D uncertain. The CDR3 is made up of 14 amino acids. Germline CDR1 is SGHRS and CDR2 is YFSETQ. V lost 4 bases, J lost 6 bases, and 15 bases lay in between. In DNA, the CDR3 is TGCGCCAGCAGCCTGGACCATAGGTCCGATACGCAGTATTTT. Translating it yields CASSLDHRSDTQYF.

The rearrangement links TRBV6-6 to TRBJ2-7; D not resolved. The germline V gene has CDR1 MNHNY and CDR2 SVGAGI (reference sequence). Trimming removed 0 bases at V and 1 base at J, with 7 bases between. This CDR3 region has 14 residues. CDR3 amino acids: CASSYSQSSYEQYF. In nucleotides, the CDR3 is TGTGCCAGCAGTTACTCACAGAGTTCCTACGAGCAGTACTTC.

This clone was counted only a few times. This chain uses TRBV5-1 with TRBJ2-4; a weak D match, TRBD2 (6 bases). Per germline, CDR1 SGHRS and CDR2 YFSETQ. V was shortened by 7 bases and J by 1 base, with 12 bases between the two germline ends. This CDR3 spans 14 amino acids. In DNA, the CDR3 is TGCGCCAGCGGGGTCGGGGGTGCCAAAAACATTCAGTACTTC. Amino acids: CASGVGGAKNIQYF.